The 24 T cell receptor beta chains presented below share a single source sample, sequenced in a study of T cell changes during pregnancy in multiple sclerosis. Assay used: immunoSEQ multiplex PCR; TCRdb lists only in-frame clones, some missing. The data hold approximately 34,000 clones, with just over 90% observed a single time. The sample consisted of CD4+ T cells from peripheral blood mononuclear cells, taken in the second trimester of pregnancy. The receptors were sampled from a female donor with multiple sclerosis, enrolled in a pregnancy study.

The J gene is TRBJ1-2, the V gene TRBV19, with D perhaps matching TRBD1 (5 bases). V was shortened by 1 base and J by 8 bases, with 17 bases between the two germline ends. This CDR3 is 15 amino acids long. Germline V gene data show CDR1 as LNHDA and CDR2 as SQIVND (reference sequence). This CDR3 reads CASSIVARVLGGYTF. Written as DNA, the CDR3 is TGTGCCAGTAGTATAGTAGCCAGGGTTTTGGGAGGCTACACCTTC.

The chain uses TRBV7-6 and TRBJ2-7; the D gene is possibly TRBD1 (5 bases). Germline V lookup: CDR1 SGHVS, CDR2 FNYEAQ. V was pared by 5 bases and J by 0 bases, with 8 bases between. This CDR3 is 13 amino acids long. CDR3 sequence (DNA): TGTGCCAGCAGCAGGACACCCTCCTACGAGCAGTACTTC. Its translation is CASSRTPSYEQYF.

CDR3 bases: TGTGCCAGTAGTATAGTATCGGGTCTCCAAGAGACCCAGTACTTC. This encodes CASSIVSGLQETQYF. This chain links TRBV19 with TRBJ2-5; D gene ambiguous. CDR3 length equals 15 residues. CDR1 is LNHDA and CDR2 is SQIVND in the germline V gene (reference sequence). The V end was cut by 1 base, the J end by 1 base, with 10 bases between.

The rearrangement uses TRBV27 and TRBJ2-2, with D perhaps matching TRBD1 (5 bases). Germline assignment: CDR1 MNHEY and CDR2 SMNVEV (reference sequence). The CDR3 consists of 15 residues. Trimming took 2 bases from V and 2 from J, leaving 9 bases between them. This CDR3 reads CASSLAGSNTGELFF. CDR3 nucleotides: TGTGCCAGCAGTTTAGCAGGGTCCAACACCGGGGAGCTGTTTTTT.

The chain carries TRBV6-5 and TRBJ2-7; a possible D gene is TRBD2 (6 bases). This CDR3 comprises 13 residues. The V gene lost 6 bases and the J gene lost 6 bases, with 15 bases spanning the gap. Germline lookup yields CDR1 MNHEY and CDR2 SVGAGI. CDR3 protein: CASRHQSGVEQYF. CDR3 bases: TGTGCCAGCAGACACCAATCGGGGGTCGAGCAGTACTTC.

The rearrangement links TRBV18 to TRBJ2-3; D might be TRBD1 (5 bases). Germline CDR1 is KGHSH and CDR2 is LQKENI. The CDR3 consists of 14 residues. V was clipped by 3 bases and J by 2 bases, with 9 bases between them. The CDR3 DNA reads TGTGCCAGCTCACCGGGGCAACCCACAGATACGCAGTATTTT. Its translation is CASSPGQPTDTQYF.

The chain joins TRBV5-1 to TRBJ2-1; TRBD1 matches at 7 bases. This CDR3 contains 17 residues. Per germline, CDR1 SGHRS and CDR2 YFSETQ. V trimming: 2 bases; J trimming: 7 bases; junction bases outside the gene matches: 15. CDR3 in DNA: TGCGCCAGCAGCTTCCGACAGGGCGGGCCAGGTTTGAATGAGCAGTTCTTC. Protein product: CASSFRQGGPGLNEQFF.

The chain uses TRBV29-1 and TRBJ1-1, with 11 bases that match TRBD1. The J segment lost 4 bases and the V segment lost 6 bases, leaving 1 base of the junction unmatched. Germline loops: CDR1 SQVTM, CDR2 ANQGSEA. There are 12 residues in the CDR3. Written as DNA, the CDR3 is TGCAGCGTCGGGACAGGGGGCACTGAAGCTTTCTTT. Protein sequence: CSVGTGGTEAFF.

The chain uses TRBV7-8 and TRBJ1-4; 9 bases align to TRBD1. Unmatched junction bases numbered 5, after V lost 5 bases and J lost 10 bases. Per germline, CDR1 SGHVS and CDR2 FQNEAQ. This CDR3 is built from 13 residues. The DNA for the CDR3 is TGTGCCAGCAGCCGGGACAGGGACCGAAAACTGTTTTTT. This sequence encodes CASSRDRDRKLFF.

The genes are TRBV11-2 and TRBJ2-1, with a tentative D call TRBD2 (6 bases). Germline CDR1 reads SGHAT; CDR2 reads FQNNGV. V was shortened by 5 bases and J by 3 bases, with 17 bases between the two germline ends. This CDR3 has 16 amino acids. As DNA, the CDR3 is TGTGCCAGCAGCCCAATCCGGGACTCCTTCTACAATGAGCAGTTCTTC. Its protein product is CASSPIRDSFYNEQFF.

This clone was picked up one time. The chain carries TRBV29-1 and TRBJ2-1; TRBD1 matches 7 bases. CDR3 length: 14 residues. The trim removed 2 bases at V and 7 bases at J, leaving 8 bases unmatched. The germline gives CDR1 SQVTM, CDR2 ANQGSEA. CDR3 sequence reads: CSVERNRGVNEQFF. CDR3 sequence (DNA): TGCAGCGTTGAAAGAAACAGGGGTGTGAATGAGCAGTTCTTC.

The CDR3 is CASSGPNLGTGTYEQYF. In nucleotides, the CDR3 is TGCGCCAGCAGTGGACCCAATCTCGGCACAGGAACCTACGAGCAGTACTTC. This chain uses TRBV10-1 with TRBJ2-7; tentative D call: TRBD1 (5 bases). Per germline, CDR1 WNHNN and CDR2 SYGVQD (reference sequence). The CDR3 is made up of 17 amino acids. V shed 4 bases and J shed 2 bases, with 21 bases lying between them.

This sequence joins TRBV6-5 and TRBJ1-6, with D perhaps matching TRBD1 (5 bases). Per the germline V gene, CDR1 is MNHEY and CDR2 is SVGAGI. The CDR3 has 14 residues. V was trimmed by 6 bases and J by 7 bases, leaving 13 bases between them. The CDR3 region has the DNA TGTGCCAGCAGAAGAGACAGCTCCAATTCACCCCTCCACTTT. Amino acids: CASRRDSSNSPLHF.

The chain is built from TRBV6-1 and TRBJ2-6; the D gene is possibly TRBD2 (7 bases). The germline V and J ends were trimmed by 6 bases and 0 bases, with 9 bases remaining between them. Germline CDR1 reads MNHNS; CDR2 reads SASEGT. The CDR3 length is 15 residues. The CDR3 sequence: CASRRGGSGANVLTF. CDR3 in DNA: TGTGCCAGCAGGAGGGGGGGCTCTGGGGCCAACGTCCTGACTTTC.

The chain's CDR3 is CASRQGLATDTQYF. DNA of the CDR3: TGTGCCAGTAGACAGGGACTAGCCACAGATACGCAGTATTTT. V gene TRBV19 combines with J gene TRBJ2-3; 9 bases fit TRBD2. The CDR3 is 14 amino acids. The germline V gene encodes CDR1 LNHDA and CDR2 SQIVND (reference sequence). J gave up 2 bases and V 6 bases, and 3 bases lay outside the gene matches. Full variable domain (remainder filled in from reference TRBV19 and TRBJ2-3): DGGITQSPKYLFRKEGQNVTLSCEQNLNHDAMYWYRQDPGQGLRLIYYSQIVNDFQKGDIAEGYSVSREKKESFPLTVTSAQKNPTAFYLCASRQGLATDTQYFGPGTRLTVL.

The rearrangement links TRBV29-1 to TRBJ1-2, with D possibly TRBD1 on 5 matching bases. The CDR3 covers 13 residues. V was trimmed by 4 bases and J by 8 bases, leaving 17 bases between them. Looked up from germline, CDR1 is SQVTM and CDR2 is ANQGSEA. The CDR3 reads CSVAGRVEVGYTF. The CDR3 DNA reads TGCAGCGTTGCAGGCAGGGTGGAAGTAGGCTACACCTTC.

The rearrangement links TRBV19 to TRBJ2-7; D is possibly TRBD1 (5 bases). Germline V CDR1 and CDR2: LNHDA, SQIVND (reference sequence). This CDR3 is 15 amino acids long. V shed 0 bases and J shed 3 bases, with 12 bases lying between them. The CDR3 DNA follows: TGTGCCAGTAGTATAGATCCCGGACACGTCTACGAGCAGTACTTC. This codes for CASSIDPGHVYEQYF.

The DNA for the CDR3 is TGTGCCAGCAGTCTAACCCCCAGGGGGTCTGGAAACACCATATATTTT. Translated, it gives CASSLTPRGSGNTIYF. The J gene is TRBJ1-3, the V gene TRBV27, with 7 bases aligning to TRBD1. Germline V CDR1 and CDR2: MNHEY, SMNVEV (reference sequence). CDR3 size: 16 residues. The ends lost 5 bases at V and 1 base at J; junction bases unmatched: 8.

The DNA for the CDR3 is TGCAGCGGCCACGGCGGAGTATACAATGAGCAGTTCTTC. This encodes CSGHGGVYNEQFF. The rearrangement joins TRBV29-1 to TRBJ2-1; unclear D gene. V lost 7 bases and J 4 bases, leaving 14 bases between the germline ends. The CDR3 extends over 13 amino acids. CDR1 is SQVTM, CDR2 ANQGSEA, per germline.

V gene TRBV5-1 combines with J gene TRBJ2-3; TRBD2 matches at 12 bases. Germline CDR1 is SGHRS and CDR2 is YFSETQ. The CDR3 spans 17 residues. Trimming removed 4 bases from V and 5 bases from J; junction bases left unmatched: 11. The CDR3 bases are TGCGCCAGCAGCCCGGGCCCTAGCGGGAGGGGCAAAGATACGCAGTATTTT. Its translation is CASSPGPSGRGKDTQYF. The full variable domain, with the rest looked up from reference TRBV5-1 and TRBJ2-3, is KAGVTQTPRYLIKTRGQQVTLSCSPISGHRSVSWYQQTPGQGLQFLFEYFSETQRNKGNFPGRFSGRQFSNSRSEMNVSTLELGDSALYLCASSPGPSGRGKDTQYFGPGTRLTVL.

V is TRBV4-1 and J is TRBJ2-2; tentative D call: TRBD2 (5 bases). Germline V CDR1 and CDR2: MGHRA, YSYEKL. Trimming left V 4 bases short and J 4 bases short, with 19 bases between. This CDR3 region has 17 residues. CDR3 DNA sequence: TGCGCCAGCAGCCGAGGATCCCGAGGGTTTTCCACCGGGGAGCTGTTTTTT. This sequence encodes CASSRGSRGFSTGELFF.

The chain has TRBV10-1 and TRBJ2-1; 15 bases are shared with TRBD2. This CDR3 comprises 18 residues. Losses at the gene ends were 4 bases for V and 7 bases for J; bases not matched to a gene: 11. Germline V lookup: CDR1 WNHNN, CDR2 SYGVQD (reference sequence). CDR3 loop: CASSGPGIGLAGGNEQFF. The CDR3 region has the DNA TGCGCCAGCAGTGGGCCTGGGATAGGACTAGCGGGGGGGAATGAGCAGTTCTTC.

This chain uses TRBV10-2 with TRBJ1-1; no clear D. The CDR3 covers 11 residues. The V and J ends lost 6 bases and 4 bases respectively, with 6 bases between them. Per the germline V gene, CDR1 is WSHSY and CDR2 is SAAADI. CDR3: CASRGGTEAFF. DNA for the CDR3: TGCGCCAGCAGAGGAGGCACTGAAGCTTTCTTT.

V is TRBV18 and J is TRBJ1-3, with D uncertain. The CDR3 spans 14 residues. Per the germline V gene, CDR1 is KGHSH and CDR2 is LQKENI. V was clipped by 2 bases and J by 2 bases, with 7 bases between them. CDR3: CASSPNSAGNTIYF. The CDR3 coding sequence is TGTGCCAGCTCACCAAATTCGGCTGGAAACACCATATATTTT.